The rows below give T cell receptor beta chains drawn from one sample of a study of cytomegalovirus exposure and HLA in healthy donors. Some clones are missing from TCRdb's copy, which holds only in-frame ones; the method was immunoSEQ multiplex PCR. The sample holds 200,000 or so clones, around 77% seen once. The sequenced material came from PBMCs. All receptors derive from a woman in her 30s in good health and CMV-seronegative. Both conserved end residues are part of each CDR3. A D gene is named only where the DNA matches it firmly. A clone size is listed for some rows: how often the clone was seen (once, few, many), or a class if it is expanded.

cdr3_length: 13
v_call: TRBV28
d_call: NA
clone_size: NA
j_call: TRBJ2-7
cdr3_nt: TGTGCCAGCGTTCCACACAGCTCCTACGAGCAGTACTTC
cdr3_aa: CASVPHSSYEQYF

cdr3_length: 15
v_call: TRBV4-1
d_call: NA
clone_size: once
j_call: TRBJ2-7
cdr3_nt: TGCGCCAGCAGCCAAGTTACAGGGTACTCCTACGAGCAGTACTTC
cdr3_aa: CASSQVTGYSYEQYF

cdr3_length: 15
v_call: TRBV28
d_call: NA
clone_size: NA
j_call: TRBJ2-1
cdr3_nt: TGTGCCAGCAGTTTTTCGGGGGAACATTACAATGAGCAGTTCTTC
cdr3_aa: CASSFSGEHYNEQFF

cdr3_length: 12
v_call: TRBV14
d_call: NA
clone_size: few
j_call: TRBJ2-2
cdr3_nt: TGTGCCAGCAGCCAATTGCGAGAGGAGCTGTTTTTT
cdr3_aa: CASSQLREELFF

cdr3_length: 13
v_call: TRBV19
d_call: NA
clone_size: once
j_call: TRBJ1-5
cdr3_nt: TGTGCCAGTAGTACAGCCCGAGGTCAGCCCCAGCATTTT
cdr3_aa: CASSTARGQPQHF

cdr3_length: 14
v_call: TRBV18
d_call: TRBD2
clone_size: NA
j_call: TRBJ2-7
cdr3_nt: TGTGCCAGCTCACCACTAGCGGGGCGCTACGAGCAGTACTTC
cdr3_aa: CASSPLAGRYEQYF

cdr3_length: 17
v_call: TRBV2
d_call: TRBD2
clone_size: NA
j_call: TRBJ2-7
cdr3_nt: TGTGCCAGCAGCGCCGGCTTTGGACTAGCGGGAGCCTACGAGCAGTACTTC
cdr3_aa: CASSAGFGLAGAYEQYF

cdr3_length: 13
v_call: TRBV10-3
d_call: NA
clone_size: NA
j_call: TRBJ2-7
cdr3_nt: TGTGCCATCAGCCCGGACAGTACCTACGAGCAGTACTTC
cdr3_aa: CAISPDSTYEQYF

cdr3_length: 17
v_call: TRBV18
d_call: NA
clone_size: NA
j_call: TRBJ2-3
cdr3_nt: TGTGCCAGCTCACCAAGGCCAAGCGGGACATTGGGAGATACGCAGTATTTT
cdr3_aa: CASSPRPSGTLGDTQYF

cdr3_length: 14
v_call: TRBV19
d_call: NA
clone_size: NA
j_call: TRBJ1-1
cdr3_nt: TGTGCCAGTAGTATGATCGGTGGCTCTGCGGGAGCTTTCTTT
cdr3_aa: CASSMIGGSAGAFF

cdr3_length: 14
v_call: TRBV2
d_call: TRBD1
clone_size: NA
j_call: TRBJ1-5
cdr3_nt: TGTGCCAGCAGTGGGACAGGGTACAATCAGCCCCAGCATTTT
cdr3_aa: CASSGTGYNQPQHF

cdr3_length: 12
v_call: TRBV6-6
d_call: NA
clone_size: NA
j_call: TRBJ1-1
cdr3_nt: TGTGCCAGCAGTTACTCGACCGGGGAAGCTTTCTTT
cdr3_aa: CASSYSTGEAFF

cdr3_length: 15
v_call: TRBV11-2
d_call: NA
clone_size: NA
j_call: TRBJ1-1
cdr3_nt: TGTGCCAGCAGCTTAGGCCCCATGACAGACCCTGAAGCTTTCTTT
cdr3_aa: CASSLGPMTDPEAFF

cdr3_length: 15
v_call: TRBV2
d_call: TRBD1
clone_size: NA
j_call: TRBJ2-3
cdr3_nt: TGTGCCAGCAGTCCCACCAGGGGACAGGGTCATACGCAGTATTTT
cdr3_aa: CASSPTRGQGHTQYF

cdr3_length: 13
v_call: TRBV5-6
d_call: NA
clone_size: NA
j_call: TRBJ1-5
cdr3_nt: TGTGCCAGCAGCTCAACCAGGGGTCAGCCCCAGCATTTT
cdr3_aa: CASSSTRGQPQHF

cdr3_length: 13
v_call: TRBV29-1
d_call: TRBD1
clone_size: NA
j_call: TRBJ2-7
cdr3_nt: TGCAGCGTTGCGGACAGGGGGTCTTACGAGCAGTACTTC
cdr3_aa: CSVADRGSYEQYF

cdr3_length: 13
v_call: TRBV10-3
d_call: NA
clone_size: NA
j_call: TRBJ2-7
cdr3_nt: TGTGCCATCGGCAGGCCCCCTTCCCGCGAGCAGTACTTC
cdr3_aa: CAIGRPPSREQYF

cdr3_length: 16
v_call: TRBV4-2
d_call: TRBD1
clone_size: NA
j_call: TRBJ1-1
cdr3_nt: TGTGCCAGCAGCCAAGATTTCCGACAGGGGACGAATGAAGCTTTCTTT
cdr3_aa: CASSQDFRQGTNEAFF

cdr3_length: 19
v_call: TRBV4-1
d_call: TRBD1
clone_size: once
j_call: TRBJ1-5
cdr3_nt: TGCGCCAGCAGCCAAGGGGGACAGGGGGCGATTATAGGGGGTCAGCCCCAGCATTTT
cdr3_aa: CASSQGGQGAIIGGQPQHF

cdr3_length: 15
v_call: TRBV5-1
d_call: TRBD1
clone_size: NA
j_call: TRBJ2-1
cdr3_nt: TGCGCCAGCAGCACCCGACAGGGGACCTACAATGAGCAGTTCTTC
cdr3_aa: CASSTRQGTYNEQFF

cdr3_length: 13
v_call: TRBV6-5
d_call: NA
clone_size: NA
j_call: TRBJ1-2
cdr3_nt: TGTGCCAGCAGTGATAGACAGGATGATGGCTACACCTTC
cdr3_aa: CASSDRQDDGYTF

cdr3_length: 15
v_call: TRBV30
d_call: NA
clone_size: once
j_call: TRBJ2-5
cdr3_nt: TGTGCCTGGAGGGCCACCGGGACAGCCATTGCGGGGCAGTACTTC
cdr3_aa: CAWRATGTAIAGQYF

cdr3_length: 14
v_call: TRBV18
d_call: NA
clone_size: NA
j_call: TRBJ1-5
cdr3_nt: TGTGCCAGCTCACCTGAGGCAGGGTCGCAGCCCCAGCATTTT
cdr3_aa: CASSPEAGSQPQHF

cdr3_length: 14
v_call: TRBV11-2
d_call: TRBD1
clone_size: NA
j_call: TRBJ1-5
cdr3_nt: TGTGCCAGCAGCCTGGAGGGGGCGCGGCAGCCCCAGCATTTT
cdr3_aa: CASSLEGARQPQHF

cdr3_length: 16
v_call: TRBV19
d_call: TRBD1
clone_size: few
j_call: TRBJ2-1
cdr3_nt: TGTGCCAGTAGTATTTGGGGGGACAGGGCCTACAATGAGCAGTTCTTC
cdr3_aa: CASSIWGDRAYNEQFF

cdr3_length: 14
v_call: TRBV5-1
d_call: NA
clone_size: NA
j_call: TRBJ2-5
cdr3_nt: TGCGCCAGCAGCTTGGAGGGGGATGGCGAGACCCAGTACTTC
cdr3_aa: CASSLEGDGETQYF

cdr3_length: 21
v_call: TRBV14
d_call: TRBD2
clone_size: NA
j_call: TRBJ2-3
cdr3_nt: TGTGCCAGCAGCCAAGAAACTAGCGGGACTAGCGGGAGACCGGGCACAGATACGCAGTATTTT
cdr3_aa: CASSQETSGTSGRPGTDTQYF

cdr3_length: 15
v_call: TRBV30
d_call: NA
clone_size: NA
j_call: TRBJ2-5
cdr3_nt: TGTGCCTGGAGTGTACTGGGGGGCGGGGGAGAGACCCAGTACTTC
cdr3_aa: CAWSVLGGGGETQYF

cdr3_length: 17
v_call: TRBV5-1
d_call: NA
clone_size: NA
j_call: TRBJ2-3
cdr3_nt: TGCGCCAGCAGCTTGATGTTTACCGGGGGAAACACAGATACGCAGTATTTT
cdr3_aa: CASSLMFTGGNTDTQYF

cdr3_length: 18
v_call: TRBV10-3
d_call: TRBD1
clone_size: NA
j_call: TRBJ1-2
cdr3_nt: TGTGCCATCAGTGAGTGGAGGGGGCAGGGGCCAGCTAACTATGGCTACACCTTC
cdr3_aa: CAISEWRGQGPANYGYTF

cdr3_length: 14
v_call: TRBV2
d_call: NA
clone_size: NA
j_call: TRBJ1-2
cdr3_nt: TGTGCCAGCAGTTTACAGGTTCCGACCTATGGCTACACCTTC
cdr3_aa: CASSLQVPTYGYTF

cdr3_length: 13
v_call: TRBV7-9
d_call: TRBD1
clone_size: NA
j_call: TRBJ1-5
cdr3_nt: TGTGCCAGCAGCTTGGGACAGAATCAGCCCCAGCATTTT
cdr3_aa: CASSLGQNQPQHF

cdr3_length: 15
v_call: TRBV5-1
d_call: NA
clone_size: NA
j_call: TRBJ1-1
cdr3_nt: TGCGCCAGCAGCTTGTATTCAGGGAGGGATACTGAAGCTTTCTTT
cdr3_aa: CASSLYSGRDTEAFF

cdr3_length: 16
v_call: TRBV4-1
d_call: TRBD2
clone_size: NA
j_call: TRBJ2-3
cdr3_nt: TGCGCCAGCAGCCAGGCCGGGACTAGAAGCTCGGATACGCAGTATTTT
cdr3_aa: CASSQAGTRSSDTQYF

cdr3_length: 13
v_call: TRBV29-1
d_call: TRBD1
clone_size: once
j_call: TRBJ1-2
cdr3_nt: TGCAGCGGCCAAAGAGGGACAGACGGTGGCTACACCTTC
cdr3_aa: CSGQRGTDGGYTF

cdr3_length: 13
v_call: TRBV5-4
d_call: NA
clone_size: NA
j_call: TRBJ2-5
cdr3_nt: TGTGCCAGCAGCCCGACTAGGAGGGAGACCCAGTACTTC
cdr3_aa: CASSPTRRETQYF

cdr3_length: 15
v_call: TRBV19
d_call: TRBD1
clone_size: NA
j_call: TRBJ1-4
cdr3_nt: TGTGCCAGTAGTGTGCACAGGGGGACTAATGAAAAACTGTTTTTT
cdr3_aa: CASSVHRGTNEKLFF

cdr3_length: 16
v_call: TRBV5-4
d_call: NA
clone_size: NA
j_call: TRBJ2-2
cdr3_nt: TGTGCCAGCAGCTTGGCCCCGGACAGAAACACCGGGGAGCTGTTTTTT
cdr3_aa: CASSLAPDRNTGELFF

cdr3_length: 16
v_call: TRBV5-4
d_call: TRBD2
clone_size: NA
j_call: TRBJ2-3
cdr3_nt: TGTGCCAGCAGCTTGGGGGGGGGATACGGCACAGATACGCAGTATTTT
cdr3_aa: CASSLGGGYGTDTQYF

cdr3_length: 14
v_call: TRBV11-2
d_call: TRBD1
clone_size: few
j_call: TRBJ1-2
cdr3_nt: TGTGCCAGCAGCTTAGGACAGGGCTACTATGGCTACACCTTC
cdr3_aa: CASSLGQGYYGYTF

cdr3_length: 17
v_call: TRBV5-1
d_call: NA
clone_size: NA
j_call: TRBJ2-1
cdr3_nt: TGCGCCAGCAGCTTAGGGCCCCAGGGGCCGACCCCCAATGAGCAGTTCTTC
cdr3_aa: CASSLGPQGPTPNEQFF

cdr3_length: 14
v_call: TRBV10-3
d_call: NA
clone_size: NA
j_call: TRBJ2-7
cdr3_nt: TGTGCCATCCAGGCCCGAATGACAGCCTACGAGCAGTACTTC
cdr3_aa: CAIQARMTAYEQYF

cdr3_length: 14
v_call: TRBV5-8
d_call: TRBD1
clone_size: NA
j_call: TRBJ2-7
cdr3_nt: TGTGCCAGCAAACTGACAGGGAGCTCCTACGAGCAGTACTTC
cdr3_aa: CASKLTGSSYEQYF